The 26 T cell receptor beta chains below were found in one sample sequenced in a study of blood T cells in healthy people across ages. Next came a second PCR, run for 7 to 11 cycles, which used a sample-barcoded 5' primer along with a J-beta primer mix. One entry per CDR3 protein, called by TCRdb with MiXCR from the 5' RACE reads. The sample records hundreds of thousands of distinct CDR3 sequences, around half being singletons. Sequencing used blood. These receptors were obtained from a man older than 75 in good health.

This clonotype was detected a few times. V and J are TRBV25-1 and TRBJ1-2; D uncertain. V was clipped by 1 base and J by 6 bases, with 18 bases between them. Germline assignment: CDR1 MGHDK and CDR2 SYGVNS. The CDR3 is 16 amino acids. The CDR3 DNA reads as TGTGCCAGCAGTGAATTTTCCGCCGCGTCGCGGGATGGCTACACCTTC. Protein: CASSEFSAASRDGYTF.

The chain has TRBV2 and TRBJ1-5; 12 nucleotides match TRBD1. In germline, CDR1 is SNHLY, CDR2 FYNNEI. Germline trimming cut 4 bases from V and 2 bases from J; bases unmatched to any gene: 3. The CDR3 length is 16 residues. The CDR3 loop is CASSGGTGGGNQPQHF. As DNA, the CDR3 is TGTGCCAGCAGTGGCGGGACAGGGGGCGGCAATCAGCCCCAGCATTTT.

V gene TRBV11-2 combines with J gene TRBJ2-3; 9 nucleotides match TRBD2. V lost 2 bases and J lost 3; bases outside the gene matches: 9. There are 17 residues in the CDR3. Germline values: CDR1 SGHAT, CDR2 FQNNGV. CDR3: CASSLPSSGSRTDTQYF. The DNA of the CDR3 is TGTGCCAGCAGCTTACCAAGTAGCGGGAGCCGTACAGATACGCAGTATTTT.

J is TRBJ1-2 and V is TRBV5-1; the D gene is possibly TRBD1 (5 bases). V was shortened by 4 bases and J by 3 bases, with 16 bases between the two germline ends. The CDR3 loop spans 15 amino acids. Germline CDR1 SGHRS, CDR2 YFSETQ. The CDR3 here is CASSPGQGEDYGYTF. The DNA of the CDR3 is TGCGCCAGCAGCCCTGGCCAGGGTGAGGACTATGGCTACACCTTC.

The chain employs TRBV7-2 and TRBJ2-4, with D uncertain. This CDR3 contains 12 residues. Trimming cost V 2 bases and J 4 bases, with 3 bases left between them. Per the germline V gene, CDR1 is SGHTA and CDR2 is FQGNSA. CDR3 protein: CASSLQKNIQYF. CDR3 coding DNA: TGTGCCAGCAGCTTACAGAAAAACATTCAGTACTTC.

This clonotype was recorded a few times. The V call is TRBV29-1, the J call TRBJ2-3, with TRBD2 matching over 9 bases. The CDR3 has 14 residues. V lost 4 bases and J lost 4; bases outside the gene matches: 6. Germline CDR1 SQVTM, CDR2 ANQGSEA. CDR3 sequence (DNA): TGCAGCGTTGTTGGCGGGAGGGCCGCAGATACGCAGTATTTT. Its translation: CSVVGGRAADTQYF.

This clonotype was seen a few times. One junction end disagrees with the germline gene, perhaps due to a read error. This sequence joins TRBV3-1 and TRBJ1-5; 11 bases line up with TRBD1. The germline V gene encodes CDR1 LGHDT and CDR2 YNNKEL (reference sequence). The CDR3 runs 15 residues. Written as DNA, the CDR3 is TGTGCCAGCAGTCAAGGGACAGGGGGGAATCAGCCCCAGCATTTT. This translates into CASSQGTGGNQPQHF.

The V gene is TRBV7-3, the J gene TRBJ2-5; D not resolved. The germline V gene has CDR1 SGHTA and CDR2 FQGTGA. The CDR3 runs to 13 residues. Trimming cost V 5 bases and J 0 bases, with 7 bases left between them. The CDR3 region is CASSIGHQETQYF. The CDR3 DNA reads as TGTGCCAGCAGCATTGGACACCAAGAGACCCAGTACTTC.

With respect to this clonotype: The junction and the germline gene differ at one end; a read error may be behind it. The CDR3 reads CAGSLAGTHYEQYF. CDR3 bases: TGTGCCGGCAGCTTGGCCGGGACCCACTACGAGCAGTACTTC. The chain uses TRBV7-9 and TRBJ2-5, with D perhaps being TRBD1 or TRBD2 (5 bases each). The end of the DNA fits TRBJ2-7 better, so the J call may be wrong. The CDR3 runs 14 residues. Germline V gene sequence: CDR1 SEHNR, CDR2 FQNEAQ (reference sequence).

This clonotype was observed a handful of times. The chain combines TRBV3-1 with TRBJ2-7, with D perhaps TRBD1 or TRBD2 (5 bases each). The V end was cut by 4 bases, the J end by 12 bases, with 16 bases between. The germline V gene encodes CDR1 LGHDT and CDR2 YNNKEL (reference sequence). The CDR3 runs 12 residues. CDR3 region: CASSPRRGPTYF. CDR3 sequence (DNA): TGTGCCAGCAGCCCCCGCCGGGGCCCCACGTACTTC.

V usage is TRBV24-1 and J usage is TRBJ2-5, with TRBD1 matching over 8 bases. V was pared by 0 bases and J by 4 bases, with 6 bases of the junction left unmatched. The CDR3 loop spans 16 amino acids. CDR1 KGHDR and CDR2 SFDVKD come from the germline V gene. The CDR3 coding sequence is TGTGCCACCAGTGATTTGACAGGGGGTAGTAGAGAGACCCAGTACTTC. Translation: CATSDLTGGSRETQYF.

CDR3 DNA: TGCGCCAGCAGCTTGGAGGCCGGGAGAGGGTGGGATACGCAGTATTTT. Its protein is CASSLEAGRGWDTQYF. This chain connects TRBV5-1 to TRBJ2-3; possible D gene TRBD2, 6 bases. The CDR3 runs 16 residues. Germline V gene lookup returns CDR1 SGHRS and CDR2 YFSETQ. Deletions cut 0 bases from V and 6 bases from J, with 17 bases between.

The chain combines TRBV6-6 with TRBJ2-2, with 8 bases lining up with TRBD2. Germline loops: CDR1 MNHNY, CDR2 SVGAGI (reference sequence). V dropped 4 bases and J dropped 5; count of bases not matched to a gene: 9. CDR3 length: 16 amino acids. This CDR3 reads CASSSLGGTRTGELFF. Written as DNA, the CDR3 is TGTGCCAGCAGTTCCCTTGGGGGGACTAGGACCGGGGAGCTGTTTTTT.

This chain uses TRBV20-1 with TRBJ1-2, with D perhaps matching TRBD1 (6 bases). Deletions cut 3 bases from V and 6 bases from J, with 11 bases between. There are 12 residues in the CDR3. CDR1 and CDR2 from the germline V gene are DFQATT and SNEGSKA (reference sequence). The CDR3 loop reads CSASRGADGYTF. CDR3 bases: TGCAGTGCTAGTCGGGGGGCGGATGGCTACACCTTC.

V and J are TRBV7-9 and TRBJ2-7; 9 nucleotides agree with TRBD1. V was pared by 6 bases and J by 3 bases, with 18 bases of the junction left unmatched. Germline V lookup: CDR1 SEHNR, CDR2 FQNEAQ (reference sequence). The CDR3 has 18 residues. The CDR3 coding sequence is TGTGCCAGCAGTCAAACAGGGGGCGATCTTATGAACTTCTACGAGCAGTACTTC. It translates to CASSQTGGDLMNFYEQYF.

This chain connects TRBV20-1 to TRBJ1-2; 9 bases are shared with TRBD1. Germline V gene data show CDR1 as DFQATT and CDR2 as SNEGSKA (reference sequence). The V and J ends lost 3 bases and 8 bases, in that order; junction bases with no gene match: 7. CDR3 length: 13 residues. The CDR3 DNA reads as TGCAGTGCTAGGGCACAGGGGGCGCTCGGCTACACCTTC. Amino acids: CSARAQGALGYTF.

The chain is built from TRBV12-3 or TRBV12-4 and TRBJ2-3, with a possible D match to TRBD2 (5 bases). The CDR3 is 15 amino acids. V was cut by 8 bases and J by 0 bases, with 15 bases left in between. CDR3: CASSPERFSTDTQYF. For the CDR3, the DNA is TGTGCCAGCTCTCCCGAGCGGTTTAGCACAGATACGCAGTATTTT.

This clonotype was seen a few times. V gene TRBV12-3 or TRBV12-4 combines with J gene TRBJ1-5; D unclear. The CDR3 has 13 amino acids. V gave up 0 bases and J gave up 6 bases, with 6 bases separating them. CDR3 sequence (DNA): TGTGCCAGCAGTTTAGCCCAAGGTCAGCCCCAGCATTTT. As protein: CASSLAQGQPQHF.

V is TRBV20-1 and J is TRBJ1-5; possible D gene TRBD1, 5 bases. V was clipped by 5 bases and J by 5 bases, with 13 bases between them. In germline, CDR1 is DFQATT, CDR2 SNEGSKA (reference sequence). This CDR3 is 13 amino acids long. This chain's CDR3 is CSASTGADQPQHF. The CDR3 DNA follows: TGCAGTGCTTCCACCGGGGCGGATCAGCCCCAGCATTTT.

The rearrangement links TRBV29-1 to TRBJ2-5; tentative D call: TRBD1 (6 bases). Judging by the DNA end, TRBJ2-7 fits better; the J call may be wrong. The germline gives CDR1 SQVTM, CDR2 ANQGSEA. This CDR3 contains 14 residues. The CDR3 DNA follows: TGCAGCGCCGCCCAACTGGGACAAGCCTACGAGCAGTACTTC. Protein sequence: CSAAQLGQAYEQYF.

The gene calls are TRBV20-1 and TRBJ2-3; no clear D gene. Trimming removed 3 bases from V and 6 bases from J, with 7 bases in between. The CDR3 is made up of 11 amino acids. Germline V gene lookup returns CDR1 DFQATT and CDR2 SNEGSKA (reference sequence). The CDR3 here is CSASVRDTQYF. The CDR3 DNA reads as TGCAGTGCTAGTGTACGGGATACGCAGTATTTT.

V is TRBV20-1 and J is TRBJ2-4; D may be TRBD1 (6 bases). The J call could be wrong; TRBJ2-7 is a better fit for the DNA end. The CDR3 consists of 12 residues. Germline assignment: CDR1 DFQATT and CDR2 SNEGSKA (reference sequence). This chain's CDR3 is CSAPGEGVEQYF. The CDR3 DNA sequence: TGCAGTGCCCCAGGGGAAGGAGTCGAGCAGTACTTC.

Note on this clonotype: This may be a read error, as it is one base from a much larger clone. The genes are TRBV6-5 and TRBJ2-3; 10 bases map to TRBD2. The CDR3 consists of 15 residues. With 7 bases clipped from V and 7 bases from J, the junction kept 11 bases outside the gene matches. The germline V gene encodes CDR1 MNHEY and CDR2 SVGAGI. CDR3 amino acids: CASTKGASGSYTQYF. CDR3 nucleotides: TGTGCCAGCACCAAAGGGGCTAGCGGGAGTTATACGCAGTATTTT.

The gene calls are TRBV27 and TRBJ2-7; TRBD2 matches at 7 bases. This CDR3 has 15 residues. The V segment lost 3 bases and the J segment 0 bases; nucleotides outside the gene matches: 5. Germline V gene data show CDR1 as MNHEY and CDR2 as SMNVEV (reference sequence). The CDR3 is CASSFKRGFSYEQYF. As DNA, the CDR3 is TGTGCCAGCAGTTTCAAGCGGGGCTTCTCCTACGAGCAGTACTTC.

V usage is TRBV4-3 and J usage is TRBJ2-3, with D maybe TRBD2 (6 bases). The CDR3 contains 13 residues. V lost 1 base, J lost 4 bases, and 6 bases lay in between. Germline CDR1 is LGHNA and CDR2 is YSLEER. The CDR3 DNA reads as TGCGCCAGCAGCCAAGCGGGAGCAGATACGCAGTATTTT. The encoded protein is CASSQAGADTQYF.

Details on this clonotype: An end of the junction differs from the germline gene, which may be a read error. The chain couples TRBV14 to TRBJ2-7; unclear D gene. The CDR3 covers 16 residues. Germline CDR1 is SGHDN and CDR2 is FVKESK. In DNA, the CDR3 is TGTGCCAGCAGTCAAGCTAAAGGACCGCGCTCCTACGAGCAGTACTTC. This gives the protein CASSQAKGPRSYEQYF.